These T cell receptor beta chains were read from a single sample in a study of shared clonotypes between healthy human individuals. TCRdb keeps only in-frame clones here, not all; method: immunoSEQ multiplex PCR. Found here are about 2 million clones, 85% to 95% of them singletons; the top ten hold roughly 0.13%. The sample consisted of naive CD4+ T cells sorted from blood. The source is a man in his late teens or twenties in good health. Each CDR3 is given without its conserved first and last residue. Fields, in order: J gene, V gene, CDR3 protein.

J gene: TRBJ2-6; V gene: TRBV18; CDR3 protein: ASSRSGGANVLT
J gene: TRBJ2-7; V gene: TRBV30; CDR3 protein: ALSGTSYEQY
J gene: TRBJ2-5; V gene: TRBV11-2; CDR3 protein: ASRRTNQETQY
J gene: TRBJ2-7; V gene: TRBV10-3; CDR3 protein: AIRPEAGFSSYEQY
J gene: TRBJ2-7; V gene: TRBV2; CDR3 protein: ASSENRYYEQY
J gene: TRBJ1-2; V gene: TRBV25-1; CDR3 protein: ASRVTGAYGYT
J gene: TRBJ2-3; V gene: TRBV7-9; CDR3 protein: ASSLLGDTQY
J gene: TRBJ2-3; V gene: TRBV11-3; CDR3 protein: ASSSQGTDTQY
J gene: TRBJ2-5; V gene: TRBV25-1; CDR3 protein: ASSPLGGVQETQY
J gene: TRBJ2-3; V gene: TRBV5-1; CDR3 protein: ASTPIPGSTDTQY
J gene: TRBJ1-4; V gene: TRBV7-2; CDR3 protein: ASSLTGVTNEKLF
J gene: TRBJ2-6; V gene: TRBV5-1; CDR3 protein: ASSLGAGGSGANVLT
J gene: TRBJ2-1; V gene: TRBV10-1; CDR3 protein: ASSPGLNHNEQF
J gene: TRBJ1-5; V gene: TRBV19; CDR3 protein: ASSIETGSNQPQH
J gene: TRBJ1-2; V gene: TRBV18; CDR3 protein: ASSTIRQGSYT
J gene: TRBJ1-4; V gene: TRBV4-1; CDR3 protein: ASSLRTGEKLF
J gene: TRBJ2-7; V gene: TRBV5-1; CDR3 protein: ASSLDSSSYEQY
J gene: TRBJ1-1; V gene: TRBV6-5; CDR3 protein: ASRVDRAGTEAF
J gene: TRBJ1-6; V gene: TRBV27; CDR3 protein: ASRLSGQGHPNSPLH
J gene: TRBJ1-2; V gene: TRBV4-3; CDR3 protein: ASSQNLMGGTSGYT
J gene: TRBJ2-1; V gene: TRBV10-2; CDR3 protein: ASQLGTSGVYNEQF
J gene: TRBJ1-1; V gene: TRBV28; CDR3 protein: ASSSEGRVNTEAF
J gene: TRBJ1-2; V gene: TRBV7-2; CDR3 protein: ASSLAQSYGYT
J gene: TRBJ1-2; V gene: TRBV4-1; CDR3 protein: ASSYGQGFGYT
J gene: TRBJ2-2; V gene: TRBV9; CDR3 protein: ASSVDGMNTGELF
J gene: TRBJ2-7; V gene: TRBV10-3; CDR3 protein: AISVAPNYEQY
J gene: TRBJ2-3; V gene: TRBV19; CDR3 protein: ASSTTGGRLDTQY
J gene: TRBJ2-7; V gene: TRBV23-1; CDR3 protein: ASSQPPGGIRR
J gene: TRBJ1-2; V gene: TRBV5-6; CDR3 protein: ASLVGVQDGYT
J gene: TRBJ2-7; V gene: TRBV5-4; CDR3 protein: ASSNTGADRSYEQY
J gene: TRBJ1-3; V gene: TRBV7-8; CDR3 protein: ASSLRGTDFISGNTIY
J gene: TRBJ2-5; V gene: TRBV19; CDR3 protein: ASSSQGGTQY
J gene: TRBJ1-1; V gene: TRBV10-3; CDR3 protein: AISVAGNTEAF
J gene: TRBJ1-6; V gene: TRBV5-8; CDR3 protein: ASSWNSPLH
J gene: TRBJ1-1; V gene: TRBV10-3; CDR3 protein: AISETPGQGAEAF
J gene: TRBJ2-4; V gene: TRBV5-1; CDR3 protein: ASTPGTALSLAKNIQY
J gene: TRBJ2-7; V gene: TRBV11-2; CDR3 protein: ASSLVQGSGYEQY
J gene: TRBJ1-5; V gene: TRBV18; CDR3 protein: ASSAGEQPQH
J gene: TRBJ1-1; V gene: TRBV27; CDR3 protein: ASRGTGRTEAF
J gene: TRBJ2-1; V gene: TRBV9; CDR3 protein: ASSARLAGVGNEQF
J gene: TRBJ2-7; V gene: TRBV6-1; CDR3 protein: ASRIGGVRYEQY
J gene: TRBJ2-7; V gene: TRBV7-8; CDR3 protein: ASSFRGQANSYEQY
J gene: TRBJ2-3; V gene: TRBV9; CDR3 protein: ASSVQGRVKDTQY
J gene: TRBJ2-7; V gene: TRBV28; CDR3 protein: ASSSPGQSYEQY
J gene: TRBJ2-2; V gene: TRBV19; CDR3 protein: ASSEGHLNTGELF
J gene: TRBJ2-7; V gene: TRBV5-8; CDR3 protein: ASSLIYEQY
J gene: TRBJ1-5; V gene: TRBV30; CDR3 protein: AWSYEQGQGQPQH
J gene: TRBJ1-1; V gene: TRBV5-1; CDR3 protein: ASSGSGLMNTEAF
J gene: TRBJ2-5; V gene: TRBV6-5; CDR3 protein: ASRGLAGRETQY
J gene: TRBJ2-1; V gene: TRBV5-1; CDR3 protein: ASSLASGGFEQF
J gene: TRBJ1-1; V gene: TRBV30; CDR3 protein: AWKNSGSLNTEAF
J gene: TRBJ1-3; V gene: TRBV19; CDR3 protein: ASSRPQASGNTIY
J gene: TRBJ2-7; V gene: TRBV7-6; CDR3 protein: ASSLVDSETSYEQY
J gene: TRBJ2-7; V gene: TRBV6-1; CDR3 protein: ASSEVGDYEQY
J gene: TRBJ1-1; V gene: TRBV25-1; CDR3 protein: ASRETGSDTEAF
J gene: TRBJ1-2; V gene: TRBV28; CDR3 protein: ASRATGQGTYGYT
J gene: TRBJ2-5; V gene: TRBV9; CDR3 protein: ASSVDGQGSETQY
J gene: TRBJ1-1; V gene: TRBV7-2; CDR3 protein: ASSLVAGVENTEAF
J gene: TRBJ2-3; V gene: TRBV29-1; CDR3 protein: SAVFQGPNPSTDTQY